The T cell receptor (beta chain) described here comes from a study of neoadjuvant anti-PD-1 for oral cavity cancer. Study details: Non-progressing patients received a fourth nivolumab dose near day 43, then surgery on days 50-56. General study points: Greater tumor shrinkage accompanied bigger post-treatment sizes of preexisting clones.

A word on this clone: What it recognizes is unknown.

Patients had newly diagnosed, untreated stage II-IVA oral cavity squamous cell carcinoma. Trimming removed 5 bases from V and 5 bases from J; junction bases left unmatched: 15. The CDR3 runs 17 residues. Germline assignment: CDR1 LNHDA and CDR2 SQIVND (reference sequence). Libraries were prepared by immunoSEQ multiplex PCR; TCRdb keeps only in-frame clonotypes and omits some of them. The table records under 8,500 clones, roughly 60% of them present only once. The TCR comes from a person between 40 and 79 years old with oral cavity squamous cell carcinoma. This chain joins TRBV19 and TRBJ1-2; 9 bases fit TRBD1. This specimen consisted of tumor tissue, obtained before nivolumab (anti-PD-1) treatment. The CDR3 DNA reads as TGTGCCAGTAGTTTGTCCTCTCGCGGGACAGGGTCATATGGCTACACCTTC. Translated: CASSLSSRGTGSYGYTF.